This T cell receptor (beta chain) emerged from a study of cytomegalovirus exposure and HLA in healthy donors. V lost 3 bases to trimming and J lost 7 bases, with 13 bases between them. CDR3 size: 15 residues. The V gene's germline CDR1 is MDHEN and CDR2 SYDVKM. Regarding this clone: Its antigen is still unknown.

Researchers ran the PCR with 60 Vbeta and 13 Jbeta primers. Only in-frame clones appear in the TCRdb table, and some are missing; sequencing was by immunoSEQ multiplex PCR. The table lists some 220,000 clones, approximately 84% of them singletons. Study-level findings and limits: Three CMV-associated chains were confirmed in vitro to be specific for CMV antigens. Later analysis identified over 15,000 TCR beta sequences associated with HLA alleles, using a false discovery rate threshold of 0.05. It has been reported that TCR beta sequences accurately predicted the HLA-A and HLA-B alleles of most subjects. According to a later analysis, donors in an Asian-associated ancestry cluster reportedly had fewer N-insertions than the 666-donor mean.

The TCR sequence derives from a woman between 35 and 50 years old in good health and CMV-seronegative. This chain links TRBV28 with TRBJ1-6; D is possibly TRBD1 (5 bases). What was sequenced was PBMCs. The CDR3 bases are TGTGCCAGCAGTTTGGCCGGGACTCCAAATTCACCCCTCCACTTT. This codes for CASSLAGTPNSPLHF.